Below are 29 T cell receptor beta chains sequenced from a single sample in a study of cytomegalovirus exposure and HLA in healthy donors. Both 60 Vbeta primers and 13 Jbeta primers went into the PCR. Sequencing used immunoSEQ multiplex PCR; TCRdb keeps in-frame clones, though not all of them. The repertoire has approximately 170,000 clones, approximately 88% of them found once; the top ten carry 0.95% to 1.5%. Sequenced sample: PBMCs. These receptors originate from a boy aged 2-9 years in good health and CMV-seronegative.

CDR3 DNA: TGTGCCAGCAGTTACGCGGGACTTACCTCCTACGAGCAGTACTTC. As protein: CASSYAGLTSYEQYF. V gene TRBV6-5 combines with J gene TRBJ2-7; TRBD2 might be the D (6 bases). V was shortened by 2 bases and J by 0 bases, with 11 bases between the two germline ends. The germline gives CDR1 MNHEY, CDR2 SVGAGI. The CDR3 extends over 15 amino acids.

The gene calls are TRBV5-1 and TRBJ2-3; D remains unclear. This CDR3 comprises 14 residues. CDR1 SGHRS and CDR2 YFSETQ come from the germline V gene. Trimming shortened V by 0 bases and J by 0 bases, and 5 bases separated the two germline ends. CDR3 nucleotide sequence: TGCGCCAGCAGCTTGGACGGGAGCACAGATACGCAGTATTTT. As protein: CASSLDGSTDTQYF.

This clone has a handful of counts. The chain couples TRBV2 to TRBJ2-1; TRBD1 matches 10 bases. From germline, CDR1 is SNHLY and CDR2 FYNNEI. V lost 6 bases, J lost 6 bases, and 8 bases stayed unmatched. This CDR3 region has 15 residues. Written as DNA, the CDR3 is TGTGCCAGCAGGACAGGGGGCGAAGGAGGCAATGAGCAGTTCTTC. Translating it yields CASRTGGEGGNEQFF.

Here the CDR3 DNA reads TGTGCCAGCAGTTTTGAGGGAACGGCAGCTAATGAGCAGTTCTTC. Protein sequence: CASSFEGTAANEQFF. The chain uses TRBV27 and TRBJ2-1; a possible D gene is TRBD2 (5 bases). Germline CDR1 reads MNHEY; CDR2 reads SMNVEV (reference sequence). The CDR3 loop spans 15 amino acids. Trimming cost V 3 bases and J 7 bases, with 16 bases left between them.

In its sample, this clone was seen once. The chain employs TRBV6-1 and TRBJ1-5; D is ambiguous. V lost 1 base to trimming and J lost 4 bases, with 14 bases between them. CDR3 length equals 16 residues. Germline V gene data show CDR1 as MNHNS and CDR2 as SASEGT. CDR3 loop: CASSEGPPGGNQPQHF. The DNA of the CDR3 is TGTGCCAGCAGTGAAGGTCCCCCGGGCGGGAATCAGCCCCAGCATTTT.

The chain links TRBV15 to TRBJ1-4; no clear D. V lost 0 bases and J 0 bases, leaving 14 bases between the germline ends. The length of the CDR3 is 18 residues. Germline values: CDR1 LNHNV, CDR2 YYDKDF (reference sequence). The CDR3 loop reads CATSREKGGIATNEKLFF. In DNA form, the CDR3 reads TGTGCCACCAGCAGAGAGAAAGGAGGGATAGCAACTAATGAAAAACTGTTTTTT. Combining the CDR3 with reference TRBV15 and TRBJ1-4 gives the whole variable domain DAMVIQNPRYQVTQFGKPVTLSCSQTLNHNVMYWYQQKSSQAPKLLFHYYDKDFNNEADTPDNFQSRRPNTSFCFLDIRSPGLGDTAMYLCATSREKGGIATNEKLFFGSGTQLSVL.

The genes are TRBV6-1 and TRBJ1-3; 11 bases are shared with TRBD1. The CDR3 spans 15 residues. Germline values: CDR1 MNHNS, CDR2 SASEGT. V trimming: 7 bases; J trimming: 4 bases; junction bases outside the gene matches: 6. In DNA, the CDR3 is TGTGCCAGCAAACCGGACAGGGGGCTAGGAAACACCATATATTTT. It specifies CASKPDRGLGNTIYF.

The rearrangement joins TRBV7-2 to TRBJ2-7; 7 positions agree with TRBD2. The V and J ends lost 0 bases and 0 bases, in that order; junction bases with no gene match: 5. The germline V gene encodes CDR1 SGHTA and CDR2 FQGNSA. The CDR3 extends over 16 amino acids. As DNA, the CDR3 is TGTGCCAGCAGCTTAGCGGGTGGGGGGGACTCCTACGAGCAGTACGTC. This gives the protein CASSLAGGGDSYEQYV.

The chain links TRBV9 to TRBJ2-1, with D hard to call. This CDR3 is 14 amino acids long. The ends were cut back, 4 bases at V and 6 bases at J, with 14 bases in the middle. CDR1 is SGDLS and CDR2 is YYNGEE in the germline V gene. The CDR3 DNA follows: TGTGCCAGCAGCTCTAGATCACTTGGCAATGAGCAGTTCTTC. Its translation: CASSSRSLGNEQFF.

This sequence joins TRBV27 and TRBJ1-2; 10 positions agree with TRBD1. Per germline, CDR1 MNHEY and CDR2 SMNVEV (reference sequence). The CDR3 has 16 amino acids. V lost 6 bases, J lost 2 bases, and 9 bases stayed unmatched. DNA for the CDR3: TGTGCCAGCAGCCCCTGGGCGGGACAGGGGAACTATGGCTACACCTTC. It is translated as CASSPWAGQGNYGYTF.

The chain joins TRBV5-1 to TRBJ2-6; 7 nucleotides line up with TRBD1. The V gene's germline CDR1 is SGHRS and CDR2 YFSETQ. The CDR3 runs 16 residues. V was clipped by 5 bases and J by 4 bases; unmatched bases: 9. Written as DNA, the CDR3 is TGCGCCAGCAGTAGAACAGGGGCTCAAGGGGCCAACGTCCTGACTTTC. It encodes CASSRTGAQGANVLTF.

The chain combines TRBV12-5 with TRBJ1-3; D possibly corresponds to TRBD1 (5 bases). V was pared by 2 bases and J by 4 bases, with 18 bases between. Germline CDR1 and CDR2: LGHNT and FRNRAP. The CDR3 spans 17 residues. The CDR3 region has the DNA TGTGCTAGTGGTTTGACACAAACAGGAGCGCCCGGAAACACCATATATTTT. Protein: CASGLTQTGAPGNTIYF.

J is TRBJ2-7 and V is TRBV27; TRBD2 matches at 8 bases. V was pared by 2 bases and J by 2 bases, with 5 bases of the junction left unmatched. The CDR3 covers 15 residues. Germline values: CDR1 MNHEY, CDR2 SMNVEV (reference sequence). The CDR3 loop is CASSLLAGPTYEQYF. CDR3 sequence (DNA): TGTGCCAGCAGTTTACTAGCGGGCCCAACCTACGAGCAGTACTTC.

This clone has just one count. The rearrangement uses TRBV29-1 and TRBJ1-2; possible D gene TRBD1, 5 bases. The CDR3 contains 12 residues. Deletions cut 3 bases from V and 7 bases from J, with 12 bases between. Germline CDR1 is SQVTM and CDR2 is ANQGSEA. CDR3 residues: CSVDRGAFGYTF. The CDR3 DNA reads as TGCAGCGTTGATCGTGGGGCTTTTGGCTACACCTTC.

About this clone: The junction departs from the called germline gene at one end, perhaps through a read error. The same CDR3 can be traced to other DNA sequences in this sample. The chain links TRBV5-4 to TRBJ1-2, with 8 bases lining up with TRBD1. Germline V CDR1 and CDR2: SGHNT, YYREEE (reference sequence). The length of the CDR3 is 14 residues. CDR3 bases: TGCGCCAGCAGCTTGGACAGGGAGAACTATGGCTACACCTTC. It is translated as CASSLDRENYGYTF.

The rearrangement links TRBV7-2 to TRBJ1-2, with 10 bases lining up with TRBD1. From germline, CDR1 is SGHTA and CDR2 FQGNSA. The ends lost 5 bases at V and 8 bases at J; junction bases unmatched: 8. The CDR3 is 14 amino acids. The CDR3 DNA sequence: TGTGCCAGCAGCCCAGGACAGGGGGTGGGGGGCTACACCTTC. This gives the protein CASSPGQGVGGYTF.

This clone was seen once. The chain employs TRBV5-6 and TRBJ2-7; D gene uncertain. The CDR3 runs to 11 residues. Per the germline V gene, CDR1 is SGHDT and CDR2 is YYEEEE. V was pared by 1 base and J by 5 bases, with 4 bases between. The CDR3 reads CASSLTDEQYF. The CDR3 nucleotides read TGTGCCAGCAGCTTGACGGACGAGCAGTACTTC.

This clone has only a few counts. Written as DNA, the CDR3 is TGTGCCAGCAGTCCCCAGGGGGTATATGGCTACACCTTC. Its protein product is CASSPQGVYGYTF. V is TRBV6-5 and J is TRBJ1-2; 7 bases map to TRBD1. V was pared by 5 bases and J by 5 bases, with 5 bases of the junction left unmatched. In germline, CDR1 is MNHEY, CDR2 SVGAGI. The length of the CDR3 is 13 residues.

This chain uses TRBV2 with TRBJ1-3; D gene unclear. CDR3 length equals 12 residues. Trimming left V 5 bases short and J 4 bases short, with 6 bases between. The germline V gene encodes CDR1 SNHLY and CDR2 FYNNEI. CDR3 region: CASSSQGNTIYF. The DNA for the CDR3 is TGTGCCAGCAGTTCACAGGGAAACACCATATATTTT.

The CDR3 loop reads CASRDNRGYSNQPQHF. The CDR3 region has the DNA TGTGCCAGCAGAGATAACAGGGGTTATAGCAATCAGCCCCAGCATTTT. The genes are TRBV6-6 and TRBJ1-5; 7 nucleotides match TRBD1. From germline, CDR1 is MNHNY and CDR2 SVGAGI (reference sequence). After removal of 6 bases from V and 0 bases from J, the junction contained 8 bases not matched to a gene. CDR3 length: 16 residues.

The J gene is TRBJ2-3, the V gene TRBV27; maybe TRBD2 (6 bases). Trimming cost V 3 bases and J 2 bases, with 18 bases left between them. The CDR3 is made up of 17 amino acids. Germline V gene data show CDR1 as MNHEY and CDR2 as SMNVEV (reference sequence). The CDR3 here is CASSLKGGRAYTDTQYF. The DNA for the CDR3 is TGTGCCAGCAGTTTGAAAGGAGGGAGAGCTTACACAGATACGCAGTATTTT.

The chain combines TRBV6-5 with TRBJ1-3, with D unclear. This CDR3 spans 12 amino acids. Germline CDR1 MNHEY, CDR2 SVGAGI. Trimming stripped 6 bases from V and 2 bases from J, with 5 bases between. In DNA form, the CDR3 reads TGTGCCAGCAGAAATACTGGAAACACCATATATTTT. This sequence encodes CASRNTGNTIYF.

This clone came up a few times. The chain employs TRBV6-1 and TRBJ2-7; D ambiguous. Germline V lookup: CDR1 MNHNS, CDR2 SASEGT. Between the trimmed V and J ends, which lost 5 bases and 2 bases, there was a span of 10 bases. The CDR3 runs to 13 residues. The CDR3 DNA reads TGTGCCAGCAGTAGGTACAGTACCTACGAGCAGTACTTC. Amino acid sequence: CASSRYSTYEQYF.

The chain uses TRBV6-6 and TRBJ1-1; TRBD1 agrees at 11 bases. Per the germline V gene, CDR1 is MNHNY and CDR2 is SVGAGI (reference sequence). The CDR3 is 15 amino acids. The junction had 2 bases not matched to a gene; V was cut back by 2 bases and J by 3 bases. Written as DNA, the CDR3 is TGTGCCAGCAGTTACCCGGGACAGGGGGACACTGAAGCTTTCTTT. Translating gives CASSYPGQGDTEAFF.

The chain links TRBV2 to TRBJ2-1; the match to TRBD2 covers 7 bases. CDR3 size: 19 residues. V lost 6 bases to trimming and J lost 3 bases; unmatched junction nucleotides: 20. The germline V gene encodes CDR1 SNHLY and CDR2 FYNNEI. The CDR3 nucleotides read TGTGCCAGCAGGTCCCGGGGTAACAGCGGGGATAGAAACTACAATGAGCAGTTCTTC. Residues: CASRSRGNSGDRNYNEQFF.

The chain carries TRBV4-1 and TRBJ1-2, with D uncertain. This CDR3 spans 13 amino acids. Looked up from germline, CDR1 is MGHRA and CDR2 is YSYEKL. Between the trimmed V and J ends, which lost 0 bases and 8 bases, there was a span of 10 bases. The CDR3 bases are TGCGCCAGCAGCCAAGACCCCGGAGGGGGCTACACCTTC. Protein: CASSQDPGGGYTF.

This rearrangement joins TRBV27 to TRBJ1-1, with 9 bases matching TRBD1. The CDR3 consists of 17 residues. V shed 7 bases and J 4 bases; nucleotides not matched to a gene: 16. Germline CDR1 and CDR2: MNHEY and SMNVEV (reference sequence). CDR3 region: CASTRQPTGGKGTEAFF. As DNA, the CDR3 is TGTGCCAGCACCCGACAACCTACAGGGGGCAAAGGCACTGAAGCTTTCTTT.

The rearrangement links TRBV11-2 to TRBJ2-5; 8 bases are a match to TRBD2. J gave up 1 base and V 3 bases, and 10 bases lay outside the gene matches. Germline V gene lookup returns CDR1 SGHAT and CDR2 FQNNGV. The CDR3 contains 17 residues. The CDR3 DNA is TGTGCCAGCAGCTTTAGTCCCCCGGGACTAGTCCAAGAGACCCAGTACTTC. It specifies CASSFSPPGLVQETQYF. The full variable domain, its missing parts supplied by reference TRBV11-2 and TRBJ2-5, is EAGVAQSPRYKIIEKRQSVAFWCNPISGHATLYWYQQILGQGPKLLIQFQNNGVVDDSQLPKDRFSAERLKGVDSTLKIQPAKLEDSAVYLCASSFSPPGLVQETQYFGPGTRLLVL.

This clone appeared once. This chain joins TRBV2 and TRBJ2-3, with 8 bases identical to TRBD2. The CDR3 contains 15 residues. CDR1 and CDR2 from the germline V gene are SNHLY and FYNNEI. V was clipped by 2 bases and J by 3 bases; unmatched bases: 4. The CDR3, as DNA: TGTGCCAGCAGTGAATACGGGAGGGGGACAGATACGCAGTATTTT. It encodes CASSEYGRGTDTQYF.